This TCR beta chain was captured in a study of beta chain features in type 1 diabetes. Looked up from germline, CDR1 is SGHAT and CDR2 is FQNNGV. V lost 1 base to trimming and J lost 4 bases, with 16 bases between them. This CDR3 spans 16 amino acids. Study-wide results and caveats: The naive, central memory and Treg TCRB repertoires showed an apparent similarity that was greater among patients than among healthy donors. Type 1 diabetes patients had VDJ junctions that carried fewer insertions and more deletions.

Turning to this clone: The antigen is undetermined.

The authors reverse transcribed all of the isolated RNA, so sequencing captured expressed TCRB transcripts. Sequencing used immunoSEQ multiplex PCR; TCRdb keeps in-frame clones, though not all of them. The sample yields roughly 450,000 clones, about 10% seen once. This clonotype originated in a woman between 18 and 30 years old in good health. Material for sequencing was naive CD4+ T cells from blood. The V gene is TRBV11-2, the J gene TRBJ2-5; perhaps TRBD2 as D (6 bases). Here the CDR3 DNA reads TGTGCCAGCAGCTTAGTGGGAGCGGGCCGGGCAGAGACCCAGTACTTC. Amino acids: CASSLVGAGRAETQYF.